This is a list of T cell receptor beta chains from one sample in a study of CD4 T cells in relation to SARS-CoV-2 and coronaviruses. Here immunoSEQ multiplex PCR was the method, and the copy in TCRdb shows in-frame clones only, minus some. The sample has some 65,000 clones; around 87% are singletons. Material: memory CD4+ T cells from PBMCs. These receptor sequences come from a human donor in good health. The CDR3 runs from the conserved cysteine through the conserved F or W. Fields, in order: J gene, V gene, CDR3 length, clone size, D gene, CDR3 DNA, CDR3 protein. The D gene is left open where the match is weak. The listing skips clone size in some rows; elsewhere it reads once, few, many or a size class.

j_call: TRBJ2-2
v_call: TRBV9
cdr3_length: 15
clone_size: few
d_call: .
cdr3_nt: TGTGCCAGCAGCGTAGGGCCCAGGAACACCGGGGAGCTGTTTTTT
cdr3_aa: CASSVGPRNTGELFF

j_call: TRBJ1-4
v_call: TRBV6-5
cdr3_length: 13
clone_size: .
d_call: .
cdr3_nt: TGTGCCAGCAGTCCCCGGGGGAATGAAAAACTGTTTTTT
cdr3_aa: CASSPRGNEKLFF

j_call: TRBJ1-2
v_call: TRBV7-9
cdr3_length: 15
clone_size: .
d_call: .
cdr3_nt: TGTGCCAGCAGCCCCCGGGACCTACTTCTCTATGGCTACACCTTC
cdr3_aa: CASSPRDLLLYGYTF

j_call: TRBJ2-2
v_call: TRBV6-5
cdr3_length: 12
clone_size: .
d_call: .
cdr3_nt: TGTGCCAGCAGTTATGGCACCGGGGAGCTGTTTTTT
cdr3_aa: CASSYGTGELFF

j_call: TRBJ2-5
v_call: TRBV30
cdr3_length: 12
clone_size: .
d_call: TRBD2
cdr3_nt: TGTGCCTGGAGCTCGGGGGGAGAGACCCAGTACTTC
cdr3_aa: CAWSSGGETQYF

j_call: TRBJ1-5
v_call: TRBV6-2/TRBV6-3
cdr3_length: 16
clone_size: .
d_call: .
cdr3_nt: TGTGCCAGCAGTTACGTTATCGGAGGGTCAGATCAGCCCCAGCATTTT
cdr3_aa: CASSYVIGGSDQPQHF

j_call: TRBJ2-1
v_call: TRBV15
cdr3_length: 17
clone_size: .
d_call: .
cdr3_nt: TGTGCCACCAGCAGGGGAGGTTTTCTTCAGGGGAACAATGAGCAGTTCTTC
cdr3_aa: CATSRGGFLQGNNEQFF

j_call: TRBJ1-2
v_call: TRBV7-9
cdr3_length: 13
clone_size: few
d_call: .
cdr3_nt: TGTGCCAGCAGCCCCATCCGGGGCCATGGCTACACCTTC
cdr3_aa: CASSPIRGHGYTF

j_call: TRBJ1-2
v_call: TRBV5-6
cdr3_length: 14
clone_size: .
d_call: .
cdr3_nt: TGTGCCAGCAGCCCGGAGGGGCCGAACTATGGCTACACCTTC
cdr3_aa: CASSPEGPNYGYTF

j_call: TRBJ2-2
v_call: TRBV18
cdr3_length: 15
clone_size: .
d_call: .
cdr3_nt: TGTGCCAGCTCACCAACTAGTTTAAGGACCGGGGAGCTGTTTTTT
cdr3_aa: CASSPTSLRTGELFF

j_call: TRBJ2-5
v_call: TRBV6-2/TRBV6-3
cdr3_length: 14
clone_size: .
d_call: .
cdr3_nt: TGTGCCAGCAGTCACGAGGGAACCCAAGAGACCCAGTACTTC
cdr3_aa: CASSHEGTQETQYF

j_call: TRBJ1-2
v_call: TRBV28
cdr3_length: 12
clone_size: .
d_call: .
cdr3_nt: TGTGCCAGCCGGACGGGACACGATGGCTACACCTTC
cdr3_aa: CASRTGHDGYTF

j_call: TRBJ2-7
v_call: TRBV28
cdr3_length: 14
clone_size: .
d_call: .
cdr3_nt: TGTGCCAGCAGTTTATCAGGGGCGCGGAACGAGCAGTACTTC
cdr3_aa: CASSLSGARNEQYF

j_call: TRBJ2-3
v_call: TRBV28
cdr3_length: 14
clone_size: .
d_call: .
cdr3_nt: TGTGCCAGCAGGGAGAGCGGGAGCACAGATACGCAGTATTTT
cdr3_aa: CASRESGSTDTQYF

j_call: TRBJ1-5
v_call: TRBV28
cdr3_length: 16
clone_size: .
d_call: .
cdr3_nt: TGTGCCAGCAGTTCCCCCCAGAGTCGGTGGGAGGAGCCCCAGCATTTT
cdr3_aa: CASSSPQSRWEEPQHF

j_call: TRBJ2-5
v_call: TRBV23-1
cdr3_length: 16
clone_size: .
d_call: .
cdr3_nt: TGCGCCAGCAGTCGGGTAGAGGGCCCCTGCCAAGAGACCCAGTACTTC
cdr3_aa: CASSRVEGPCQETQYF

j_call: TRBJ1-1
v_call: TRBV6-1
cdr3_length: 15
clone_size: few
d_call: TRBD1
cdr3_nt: TGTGCCAGCAGTGAACTGACCGACAGGGGAGGGGAAGCTTTCTTT
cdr3_aa: CASSELTDRGGEAFF

j_call: TRBJ1-2
v_call: TRBV27
cdr3_length: 14
clone_size: .
d_call: .
cdr3_nt: TGTGCCAGCAGTTCCCGGACTGGGGTCTATGGCTACACCTTC
cdr3_aa: CASSSRTGVYGYTF

j_call: TRBJ2-1
v_call: TRBV3-1/TRBV3-2
cdr3_length: 16
clone_size: .
d_call: .
cdr3_nt: TGTGCCAGCAGCCAAGGTGGAGGGTGGGGGGACAATGAGCAGTTCTTC
cdr3_aa: CASSQGGGWGDNEQFF

j_call: TRBJ1-5
v_call: TRBV19
cdr3_length: 15
clone_size: .
d_call: .
cdr3_nt: TGTGCCAGTACCGCGCCTACGGGGGGGTGGCAGCCCCAGCATTTT
cdr3_aa: CASTAPTGGWQPQHF

j_call: TRBJ2-6
v_call: TRBV29-1
cdr3_length: 14
clone_size: .
d_call: .
cdr3_nt: TGCAGCGTTGCCCACAGGGACCTAGCCAACGTCCTGACTTTC
cdr3_aa: CSVAHRDLANVLTF

j_call: TRBJ1-2
v_call: TRBV7-2
cdr3_length: 15
clone_size: .
d_call: TRBD1
cdr3_nt: TGTGCCAGCAGCTTTGGGACAGGGGGCTCGTATGGCTACACCTTC
cdr3_aa: CASSFGTGGSYGYTF

j_call: TRBJ2-7
v_call: TRBV6-2/TRBV6-3
cdr3_length: 14
clone_size: .
d_call: .
cdr3_nt: TGTGCCAGCAGTTACTCGCGGTCCTCCTACGAGCAGTACTTC
cdr3_aa: CASSYSRSSYEQYF

j_call: TRBJ2-1
v_call: TRBV18
cdr3_length: 18
clone_size: .
d_call: TRBD2
cdr3_nt: TGTGCCAGCTCGCCCAGGACTAGCGGGAGTTGGGGCCACAATGAGCAGTTCTTC
cdr3_aa: CASSPRTSGSWGHNEQFF

j_call: TRBJ1-1
v_call: TRBV7-8
cdr3_length: 13
clone_size: .
d_call: .
cdr3_nt: TGTGCCAGCAGCTTAGGGGGGTTTAGTGAAGCTTTCTTT
cdr3_aa: CASSLGGFSEAFF

j_call: TRBJ1-2
v_call: TRBV28
cdr3_length: 15
clone_size: .
d_call: .
cdr3_nt: TGTGCCAGCAATCCCCGCGGGAGGGCGCGGTATGGCTACACCTTC
cdr3_aa: CASNPRGRARYGYTF

j_call: TRBJ2-6
v_call: TRBV5-1
cdr3_length: 18
clone_size: once
d_call: TRBD1
cdr3_nt: TGCGCCAGCAGTAGAACAGGGGGCCGGGACTCTGGGGCCAACGTCCTGACTTTC
cdr3_aa: CASSRTGGRDSGANVLTF

j_call: TRBJ2-1
v_call: TRBV2
cdr3_length: 15
clone_size: few
d_call: TRBD2
cdr3_nt: TGTGCCAGAGGATCGGCTAGCGGGAGTTCTAATGAGCAGTTCTTC
cdr3_aa: CARGSASGSSNEQFF

j_call: TRBJ2-5
v_call: TRBV14
cdr3_length: 16
clone_size: once
d_call: .
cdr3_nt: TGTGCCAGCAGCCAAAATTGGGGCGGGATACAAGAGACCCAGTACTTC
cdr3_aa: CASSQNWGGIQETQYF

j_call: TRBJ2-1
v_call: TRBV18
cdr3_length: 17
clone_size: .
d_call: TRBD2
cdr3_nt: TGTGCCAGCTCACCTAAGACCGGGACTAGCGGATACAATGAGCAGTTCTTC
cdr3_aa: CASSPKTGTSGYNEQFF

j_call: TRBJ1-2
v_call: TRBV3-1/TRBV3-2
cdr3_length: 16
clone_size: .
d_call: .
cdr3_nt: TGTGCCAGCAGCCATCGGGACGGACGAGTGGACTATGGCTACACCTTC
cdr3_aa: CASSHRDGRVDYGYTF

j_call: TRBJ2-1
v_call: TRBV5-1
cdr3_length: 14
clone_size: .
d_call: .
cdr3_nt: TGCGCCAGCATCCGGGACTCAACATACAATGAGCAGTTCTTC
cdr3_aa: CASIRDSTYNEQFF

j_call: TRBJ2-2
v_call: TRBV11-2
cdr3_length: 15
clone_size: .
d_call: TRBD1
cdr3_nt: TGTGCCAGCAGTAATCGACAGGGAGCTGCCGGGGAGCTGTTTTTT
cdr3_aa: CASSNRQGAAGELFF

j_call: TRBJ2-7
v_call: TRBV19
cdr3_length: 14
clone_size: .
d_call: .
cdr3_nt: TGTGCCAGTAGGCCGGGACGGAGCTCCTACGAGCAGTACTTC
cdr3_aa: CASRPGRSSYEQYF

j_call: TRBJ2-7
v_call: TRBV2
cdr3_length: 14
clone_size: .
d_call: .
cdr3_nt: TGTGCCAGCAGTGGCGGGGTGGGCCCCTACGAGCAGTACTTC
cdr3_aa: CASSGGVGPYEQYF

j_call: TRBJ1-1
v_call: TRBV5-1
cdr3_length: 18
clone_size: .
d_call: TRBD1
cdr3_nt: TGCGCCAGCAGCTTGGGGGTCGGGACAGACTTATCGAACACTGAAGCTTTCTTT
cdr3_aa: CASSLGVGTDLSNTEAFF

j_call: TRBJ2-5
v_call: TRBV24-1
cdr3_length: 13
clone_size: .
d_call: .
cdr3_nt: TGTGCCACCAGTGATGGAGGGAAAGAGACCCAGTACTTC
cdr3_aa: CATSDGGKETQYF

j_call: TRBJ1-3
v_call: TRBV11-2
cdr3_length: 16
clone_size: .
d_call: .
cdr3_nt: TGTGCCAGCAGCTTATCGCGGGGGGCAGGAGGAAACACCATATATTTT
cdr3_aa: CASSLSRGAGGNTIYF

j_call: TRBJ2-1
v_call: TRBV24-1
cdr3_length: 13
clone_size: once
d_call: .
cdr3_nt: TGTGCCACCAGGTCGGCCTGGCGGAGCGAGCAGTTCTTC
cdr3_aa: CATRSAWRSEQFF

j_call: TRBJ2-5
v_call: TRBV5-4
cdr3_length: 14
clone_size: .
d_call: .
cdr3_nt: TGTGCCAGCAGCATTTCTGATAAGCGGGAGACCCAGTACTTC
cdr3_aa: CASSISDKRETQYF

j_call: TRBJ1-1
v_call: TRBV2
cdr3_length: 13
clone_size: .
d_call: .
cdr3_nt: TGTGCCAGCACACCGGACAGCTTCCCCGAAGCTTTCTTT
cdr3_aa: CASTPDSFPEAFF

j_call: TRBJ2-5
v_call: TRBV6-5
cdr3_length: 13
clone_size: .
d_call: .
cdr3_nt: TGTGCCAGCCGGACAGTCCCCGGGGAGACCCAGTACTTC
cdr3_aa: CASRTVPGETQYF

j_call: TRBJ2-5
v_call: TRBV7-6
cdr3_length: 17
clone_size: .
d_call: TRBD2
cdr3_nt: TGTGCCAGCAGCAGGCCTAGCGGGGGGAACTTTCAAGAGACCCAGTACTTC
cdr3_aa: CASSRPSGGNFQETQYF

j_call: TRBJ2-2
v_call: TRBV28
cdr3_length: 18
clone_size: once
d_call: TRBD2
cdr3_nt: TGTGCCAGCAGTTCTGAGGAATTGATTATAGCGGGGGCCGGGGAGCTGTTTTTT
cdr3_aa: CASSSEELIIAGAGELFF

j_call: TRBJ2-1
v_call: TRBV5-6
cdr3_length: 16
clone_size: .
d_call: .
cdr3_nt: TGTGCCAGCAGCTTGTGGCAAAGAAGGATCTACAATGAGCAGTTCTTC
cdr3_aa: CASSLWQRRIYNEQFF

j_call: TRBJ2-1
v_call: TRBV30
cdr3_length: 17
clone_size: .
d_call: TRBD2
cdr3_nt: TGTGCCTGGAGTATCTTGAGGCGGGGGGCTTCCTACAATGAGCAGTTCTTC
cdr3_aa: CAWSILRRGASYNEQFF

j_call: TRBJ2-4
v_call: TRBV6-5
cdr3_length: 14
clone_size: once
d_call: .
cdr3_nt: TGTGCCAGCAGTCCGGGACTAGCCAAAAACATTCAGTACTTC
cdr3_aa: CASSPGLAKNIQYF

j_call: TRBJ1-2
v_call: TRBV10-3
cdr3_length: 14
clone_size: few
d_call: TRBD1
cdr3_nt: TGTGCCATCAACAAGGACAGGGAACGGTATGGCTACACCTTC
cdr3_aa: CAINKDRERYGYTF

j_call: TRBJ2-3
v_call: TRBV7-2
cdr3_length: 14
clone_size: .
d_call: .
cdr3_nt: TGTGCCAGCAGCCCGGACTCTAGCACAGATACGCAGTATTTT
cdr3_aa: CASSPDSSTDTQYF

j_call: TRBJ1-1
v_call: TRBV6-1
cdr3_length: 14
clone_size: .
d_call: .
cdr3_nt: TGTGCCAGCAGTGAAGCGGGGGGAGAATCTGAAGCTTTCTTT
cdr3_aa: CASSEAGGESEAFF

j_call: TRBJ1-5
v_call: TRBV5-1
cdr3_length: 14
clone_size: .
d_call: .
cdr3_nt: TGCGCCAGCAGCCCCATTGGGGGGAATCAGCCCCAGCATTTT
cdr3_aa: CASSPIGGNQPQHF